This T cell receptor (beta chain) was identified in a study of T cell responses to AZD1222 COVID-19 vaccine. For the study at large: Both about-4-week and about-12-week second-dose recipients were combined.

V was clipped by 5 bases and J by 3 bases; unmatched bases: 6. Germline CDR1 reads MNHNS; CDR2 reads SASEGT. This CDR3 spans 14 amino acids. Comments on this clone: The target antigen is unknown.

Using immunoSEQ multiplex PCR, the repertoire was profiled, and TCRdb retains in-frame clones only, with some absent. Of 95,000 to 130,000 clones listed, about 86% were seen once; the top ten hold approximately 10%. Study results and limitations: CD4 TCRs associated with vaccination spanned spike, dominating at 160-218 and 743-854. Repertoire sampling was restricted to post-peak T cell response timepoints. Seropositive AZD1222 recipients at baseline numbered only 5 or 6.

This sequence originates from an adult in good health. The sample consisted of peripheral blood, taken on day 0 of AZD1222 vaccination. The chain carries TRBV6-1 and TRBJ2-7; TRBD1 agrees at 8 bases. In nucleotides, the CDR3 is TGTGCCAGCAGTAACCGGGACAGGCACTACGAGCAGTACTTC. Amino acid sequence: CASSNRDRHYEQYF.